These 7 T cell receptor beta chains were sequenced from one sample in a study of cytomegalovirus exposure and HLA in healthy donors. PCR primers comprised 60 Vbeta and 13 Jbeta primers. Sequencing used immunoSEQ multiplex PCR; TCRdb keeps in-frame clones, though not all of them. This sample has fewer than 200,000 clones; around 74% occur once, and the top ten carry roughly 1.9%. Input material: PBMCs. The receptors here all came from a female donor in good health and CMV-seronegative.

The J gene is TRBJ2-7, the V gene TRBV5-6; 7 positions agree with TRBD1. CDR3 length: 12 residues. Germline loops: CDR1 SGHDT, CDR2 YYEEEE. The V and J ends lost 4 bases and 6 bases, in that order; junction bases with no gene match: 4. CDR3 region: CASSLNRGEQYF. CDR3 bases: TGTGCCAGCAGCCTGAACAGGGGCGAGCAGTACTTC. Full variable domain (outside the CDR3, taken from reference TRBV5-6 and TRBJ2-7): DAGVTQSPTHLIKTRGQQVTLRCSPKSGHDTVSWYQQALGQGPQFIFQYYEEEERQRGNFPDRFSGHQFPNYSSELNVNALLLGDSALYLCASSLNRGEQYFGPGTRLTVT.

This clone was seen once. The chain couples TRBV5-4 to TRBJ2-7, with 11 bases that match TRBD1. Germline V gene data show CDR1 as SGHNT and CDR2 as YYREEE (reference sequence). The CDR3 is 15 residues long. V lost 2 bases, J lost 3 bases, and 4 bases stayed unmatched. CDR3 nucleotides: TGTGCCAGCAGCTTACCCGGGACAGGGGGCTACGAGCAGTACTTC. Translation: CASSLPGTGGYEQYF.

This clone occurred a few times. The chain couples TRBV27 to TRBJ1-4, with D perhaps TRBD1 (5 bases). Between the trimmed V and J ends, which lost 5 bases and 8 bases, there was a span of 24 bases. The CDR3 sequence is 17 residues long. CDR1 and CDR2 from the germline V gene are MNHEY and SMNVEV (reference sequence). The CDR3 nucleotides read TGTGCCAGCAGTCCTGCCCGGACTTTTTTCGGGGGGGAAAAACTGTTTTTT. Amino acid sequence: CASSPARTFFGGEKLFF.

The chain uses TRBV5-4 and TRBJ2-1; 16 nucleotides line up with TRBD2. The CDR3 contains 18 residues. The junction had 11 bases not matched to a gene; V was cut back by 3 bases and J by 8 bases. The V gene's germline CDR1 is SGHNT and CDR2 YYREEE (reference sequence). As DNA, the CDR3 is TGTGCCAGCAGCTCGCCGGGACTAGCGGGAGGGCCTGGCTATGAGCAGTTCTTC. Residues: CASSSPGLAGGPGYEQFF.

The rearrangement joins TRBV30 to TRBJ2-5; 9 bases are a match to TRBD2. The CDR3 is 13 residues long. V shed 5 bases, J shed 4 bases, and the junction held 5 bases outside the gene matches. Germline V CDR1 and CDR2: GTSNPN, SVGIG (reference sequence). The CDR3 here is CAWSLAGTETQYF. As DNA, the CDR3 is TGTGCCTGGTCGCTAGCGGGAACAGAGACCCAGTACTTC.

The chain joins TRBV6-5 to TRBJ1-5; D unresolved. Looked up from germline, CDR1 is MNHEY and CDR2 is SVGAGI. Trimming took off 6 bases at V and 7 bases at J, with 13 bases between the two ends. This CDR3 has 13 residues. CDR3 in DNA: TGTGCCAGCAGCAACTCTTACGGGCAGCCCCAGCATTTT. Translating gives CASSNSYGQPQHF.

The chain carries TRBV5-1 and TRBJ2-5, with a possible D match to TRBD1 (6 bases). Germline assignment: CDR1 SGHRS and CDR2 YFSETQ. This CDR3 has 15 residues. Trimming took 0 bases from V and 5 from J, leaving 14 bases between them. The CDR3 DNA reads as TGCGCCAGCAGCTTGGTTTTTGGGCAGGGGGAGACCCAGTACTTC. Amino acids: CASSLVFGQGETQYF. The variable domain in full, with the rest retrieved from reference TRBV5-1 and TRBJ2-5, is KAGVTQTPRYLIKTRGQQVTLSCSPISGHRSVSWYQQTPGQGLQFLFEYFSETQRNKGNFPGRFSGRQFSNSRSEMNVSTLELGDSALYLCASSLVFGQGETQYFGPGTRLLVL.